Shown below are 13 T cell receptor beta chains from a single sample sequenced in a study of cytomegalovirus exposure and HLA in healthy donors (dated by TCRdb to the late 2010s). Libraries came from the immunoSEQ multiplex PCR assay. For the multiplex PCR, a mixture combining 60 forward primers for TCR Vbeta segments and 13 reverse primers for TCR Jbeta segments was used. The table was pulled from immuneACCESS by TCRdb, which kept in-frame rearrangements only. Such tables lose some clones; where checked, under half of the loss comes from unresolved V genes, and the rest has no known cause. The sample data list under 200,000 clones, and 77% of these were observed just once. About 2.4% of the sample is in the top ten clones. Material for sequencing was PBMCs. These receptors all stem from a woman aged 40 to 55 in good health and CMV-seropositive.

The rearrangement uses TRBV18 and TRBJ2-3, with 9 bases lining up with TRBD2. Germline CDR1 is KGHSH and CDR2 is LQKENI. The CDR3 has 15 residues. Trimming at V came to 1 base and at J to 5 bases, leaving 4 bases not matched to a gene. In nucleotides, the CDR3 is TGTGCCAGCTCACCACGGCGGGGGGGCGGAGATACGCAGTATTTT. This gives the protein CASSPRRGGGDTQYF.

V usage is TRBV5-1 and J usage is TRBJ2-1, with 7 bases aligning to TRBD1. The CDR3 extends over 15 amino acids. With 2 bases clipped from V and 4 bases from J, the junction kept 6 bases outside the gene matches. Germline CDR1 reads SGHRS; CDR2 reads YFSETQ. The CDR3 DNA reads TGCGCCAGCAGCTTACTTGGACAGGAATACAATGAGCAGTTCTTC. Translation gives CASSLLGQEYNEQFF. Full variable domain (remainder filled in from reference TRBV5-1 and TRBJ2-1): KAGVTQTPRYLIKTRGQQVTLSCSPISGHRSVSWYQQTPGQGLQFLFEYFSETQRNKGNFPGRFSGRQFSNSRSEMNVSTLELGDSALYLCASSLLGQEYNEQFFGPGTRLTVL.

The table lists this clone with a count of one. The chain joins TRBV28 to TRBJ2-5, with D possibly TRBD2 on 7 matching bases. The CDR3 totals 15 residues. Deletions cut 7 bases from V and 5 bases from J, with 20 bases between. CDR1 is MDHEN and CDR2 is SYDVKM in the germline V gene. CDR3 DNA sequence: TGTGCCAGCACCGCTGAAGGGGGGAGGGTCGAGACCCAGTACTTC. Its protein product is CASTAEGGRVETQYF.

The sample holds a few counts of this clone. This rearrangement joins TRBV4-1 to TRBJ2-6; a weak D match, TRBD2 (5 bases). Germline V gene sequence: CDR1 MGHRA, CDR2 YSYEKL. The CDR3 runs to 19 residues. The germline V and J ends were trimmed by 0 bases and 0 bases, with 15 bases remaining between them. CDR3 sequence reads: CASSQDRGASFSGANVLTF. The CDR3 nucleotides are TGCGCCAGCAGCCAAGATCGGGGAGCGTCCTTCTCTGGGGCCAACGTCCTGACTTTC.

The chain carries TRBV30 and TRBJ2-3; 9 bases match TRBD2. From germline, CDR1 is GTSNPN and CDR2 SVGIG (reference sequence). J was trimmed by 4 bases and V by 4 bases; bases with no gene match: 15. The CDR3 contains 17 residues. CDR3 residues: CAWKYQAGGWGSDTQYF. The CDR3 bases are TGTGCCTGGAAGTATCAGGCGGGGGGGTGGGGATCAGATACGCAGTATTTT.

This clone was seen just once. The chain uses TRBV7-2 and TRBJ2-7; 12 bases align to TRBD1. The trim removed 1 base at V and 7 bases at J, leaving 5 bases unmatched. The CDR3 has 15 amino acids. Looked up from germline, CDR1 is SGHTA and CDR2 is FQGNSA. CDR3 residues: CASSLDGTGGLEQYF. For the CDR3, the DNA is TGTGCCAGCAGCTTAGACGGGACAGGGGGCTTGGAGCAGTACTTC.

V usage is TRBV6-5 and J usage is TRBJ2-3; D perhaps matches TRBD1 (6 bases). This CDR3 spans 13 amino acids. The germline V gene encodes CDR1 MNHEY and CDR2 SVGAGI. Trimming removed 10 bases at V and 5 bases at J, with 16 bases between. The CDR3 coding sequence is TGTGCCACCGCCCCAGGGGTGGAAGATACGCAGTATTTT. Translating gives CATAPGVEDTQYF.

J is TRBJ2-7 and V is TRBV4-1; 8 bases match TRBD1. Germline CDR1 MGHRA, CDR2 YSYEKL. V lost 4 bases to trimming and J lost 1 base; unmatched junction nucleotides: 6. The CDR3 loop spans 15 amino acids. CDR3 sequence: CASSLTGGSSYEQYF. DNA of the CDR3: TGCGCCAGCAGCCTCACAGGGGGTTCTTCCTACGAGCAGTACTTC.

In DNA form, the CDR3 reads TGCGCCAGCAGCCAAGCACTAGCGGGATACGTTTACGAGCAGTACTTC. Its protein is CASSQALAGYVYEQYF. The chain uses TRBV4-1 and TRBJ2-7; 10 nucleotides line up with TRBD2. The CDR3 spans 16 residues. J lost 4 bases, V lost 1 base, and 7 bases had no gene match. Germline V lookup: CDR1 MGHRA, CDR2 YSYEKL.

This clone was found once. This sequence joins TRBV6-5 and TRBJ1-2; possibly TRBD1 for D (6 bases). With 7 bases removed from V and 2 bases from J, the gap between germline ends came to 11 bases. This CDR3 comprises 13 residues. Per germline, CDR1 MNHEY and CDR2 SVGAGI. CDR3 residues: CASTTGNNYGYTF. The CDR3 DNA sequence: TGTGCCAGCACCACAGGGAACAACTATGGCTACACCTTC.

The chain has TRBV6-6 and TRBJ1-4; no clear D gene. Trimming left V 6 bases short and J 8 bases short, with 13 bases between. This CDR3 contains 13 residues. The germline gives CDR1 MNHNY, CDR2 SVGAGI (reference sequence). The CDR3 reads CASSAGPGEKLFF. DNA for the CDR3: TGTGCCAGCAGCGCCGGTCCGGGAGAAAAACTGTTTTTT.

The J gene is TRBJ1-3, the V gene TRBV19, with D tentatively TRBD1 (5 bases). The ends were cut back, 10 bases at V and 2 bases at J, with 15 bases in the middle. There are 14 residues in the CDR3. The germline V gene encodes CDR1 LNHDA and CDR2 SQIVND (reference sequence). The chain's CDR3 is CAIPQGFAGNTIYF. The CDR3 nucleotides are TGTGCCATACCCCAGGGATTCGCTGGAAACACCATATATTTT.

The V call is TRBV7-2, the J call TRBJ2-5, with TRBD1 identical over 8 bases. This CDR3 is 15 amino acids long. Trimming removed 1 base from V and 5 bases from J; junction bases left unmatched: 6. CDR1 SGHTA and CDR2 FQGNSA come from the germline V gene. The CDR3 loop is CASSLEGTGRETQYF. In DNA form, the CDR3 reads TGTGCCAGCAGCTTAGAAGGGACAGGAAGGGAGACCCAGTACTTC.